This T cell receptor beta chain was identified during a study of response to subunit inactivated influenza vaccine. TCRdb re-called the RT-PCR reads through MiXCR, storing one row per CDR3 protein. The sample lists more than 200,000 distinct CDR3 sequences, less than 15% occurring once. V lost 4 bases, J lost 5 bases, and 15 bases lay in between. Germline CDR1 is SQVTM and CDR2 is ANQGSEA. The CDR3 is 13 residues long. Broader study findings: Authors suggested seasonal influenza vaccinations each recruit few new T cells.

This clonotype has at least ten counts. Its target is unknown. V is TRBV29-1 and J is TRBJ2-7; perhaps TRBD2 as D (6 bases). The sample consisted of non-naive T cells sorted from PBMCs, taken 14 to 15 days before vaccination. This clonotype was sampled from a man in his fifties who received an inactivated influenza vaccine. In DNA form, the CDR3 reads TGCAGCGTTGCACGGGGGAGCTTGGACGAGCAGTACTTC. This codes for CSVARGSLDEQYF.